Listed here is a single T cell receptor beta chain. Which antigen it targets is not known. Nothing much larger sits one base from this clone, and base qualities are not available. The data originate from a study of T cell responses to AZD1222 COVID-19 vaccine (dated by TCRdb to 2020 to 2022). At the level of the whole study: Because spike-specific TCR depth and breadth did not differ between the two schedules, AZD1222 recipients who got a second dose at roughly 4 weeks were pooled with those who got a second dose at roughly 12 weeks. TCR sequencing was performed for fewer than 250 trial participants, of whom 200 to 220 were given two doses of AZD1222 and 26 were given two doses of MenACWY control vaccine. Trial participants were enrolled into age subgroups of 18-55, 56-69 and 70-plus years, which contained 148, 28 and 57 TCR-sequenced participants, respectively. The research as a whole found: Participants were mostly white British, with more females than males. The authors suggested clonal diversity may have been underestimated. The whole spike protein was spanned by vaccine-associated CD4 TCRs, and dominant responses were seen in regions 160-218 and 743-854. Reportedly, close to half of the unique spike-specific TCRs recognized epitopes lying outside the regions that are mutated in the B.1.351 and B.1.1.7 variants. Conclusions about previously exposed vaccinees are limited because only six or seven AZD1222 recipients were SARS-CoV-2 seropositive at baseline. After two AZD1222 doses, both the breadth and the depth of spike-specific TCRs were significantly higher than at day 0 and than in MenACWY recipients. In the small 56-69-year group, the increase in depth fell short of significance, most likely because of low power. Because no day 14 peak-response samples were available, repertoires were characterized only after the peak T cell response.

The label giving this sample's time point can be read as: baseline before first vaccination. Samples from vaccinated people were obtained from the UK trials COV001 and COV002, which included a single-blind randomized controlled phase 2/3 trial of AZD1222 (ChAdOx1 nCoV-19) in healthy adults. For TCRbeta chain sequencing, PBMC samples from trial participants were taken at day 0 and at day 28 after the second dose. The CDR3 regions of human TCRbeta chains were analyzed by immunosequencing. The study's own analysis went as follows. Repertoire TCRs were matched against a reference library of SARS-CoV-2-specific TCRs generated with the MIRA antigen-specificity platform. Breadth was defined as the fraction of unique TCRs that were SARS-CoV-2-associated, and depth was defined as the fraction of total T cells that were SARS-CoV-2-associated. Each spike-specific TCR was assigned to its reactive spike region and to a CD4 or CD8 class using the MIRA data. Log10-transformed breadth and depth values were compared by one-way ANOVA with Sidak's multiple comparisons tests. This immuneACCESS table, as held by TCRdb, lists in-frame sequences with V and J called but not all clones. Of the missing ones, under half trace to an unresolved V gene in checked studies; the others have no known cause. That table is the source of V, J and clone size, and D and trimming were worked out from the DNA. The sample data list 100,000 to 150,000 clones, and roughly 90% of these were observed just once. About 4.3% of the sample lies in the top ten.

This receptor was identified in an adult in good health. Sequencing was performed on peripheral blood, taken on day 0 of AZD1222 vaccination.

CDR3 region: CASSLDRGNTEAFF. DNA sequence: TGCGCCAGCAGCCTCGACAGGGGAAACACTGAAGCTTTCTTT. Here the chain combines TRBV5-1 and TRBJ1-1, with 8 middle bases fitting TRBD1. The CDR3 holds 14 amino acids from the cysteine to the phenylalanine. Only the CDR3 DNA stays, 42 bases, in frame from base 1. The germline V gene sets CDR1 to SGHRS and CDR2 to YFSETQ. Trimming accounts for 4 bases at V and 2 bases at J, while the number of junction bases matched to no gene is 4. Reference TRBV5-1 and TRBJ1-1 proteins supply the regions before and after the CDR3; the full variable domain is: KAGVTQTPRYLIKTRGQQVTLSCSPISGHRSVSWYQQTPGQGLQFLFEYFSETQRNKGNFPGRFSGRQFSNSRSEMNVSTLELGDSALYLCASSLDRGNTEAFFGQGTRLTVV.